One and the same sample provided the 15 T cell receptor beta chains below, sequenced in a study of T-cell reconstitution after alpha-beta-depleted transplantation in children (TCRdb year 2016). The library was built by means of PCR. TCRdb names Illumina HiSeq 2500 as the instrument used. Molecular barcoding was employed in the preparation of TCR libraries, with unique molecular identifiers being used to normalize TCRbeta repertoire quantification. TCRdb passed the public sequencing reads through fastp at Q25 and MiXCR, retaining productive beta sequences. Each CDR3 protein appears once, grouped with its most common genes and DNA. This sample is represented by approximately 83,000 distinct CDR3 sequences; about 8% of them were singletons. Just under 7% of the sample comes from the top ten. Sample: PBMCs from the stem cell graft donor, taken from the stem cell graft. The receptors were sampled from a human donor who donated a stem cell graft to a child with congenital amegakaryocytic thrombocytopenia.

At least ten counts were recorded for this clonotype. V and J are TRBV20-1 and TRBJ1-4, with D hard to call. The CDR3 spans 14 residues. Deletions cut 0 bases from V and 7 bases from J, with 12 bases between. From germline, CDR1 is DFQATT and CDR2 SNEGSKA (reference sequence). The CDR3 region is CSARDSWAGEKLFF. DNA for the CDR3: TGCAGTGCTAGAGATAGTTGGGCGGGTGAAAAACTGTTTTTT.

This clonotype occurred many times. This chain links TRBV4-1 with TRBJ1-2; the D is unclear. Germline V gene lookup returns CDR1 MGHRA and CDR2 YSYEKL. The ends were cut back, 0 bases at V and 8 bases at J, with 13 bases in the middle. The CDR3 is 14 amino acids. CDR3 coding DNA: TGCGCCAGCAGCCAAGATCAACCAGGCGAGGGCTACACCTTC. This encodes CASSQDQPGEGYTF.

The sample holds many counts of this clonotype. The rearrangement uses TRBV7-2 and TRBJ1-1; D perhaps matches TRBD1 (5 bases). This CDR3 comprises 13 residues. Per germline, CDR1 SGHTA and CDR2 FQGNSA. The ends were cut back, 3 bases at V and 1 base at J, with 6 bases in the middle. CDR3 in DNA: TGTGCCAGCAGCTTGACAGAGAACACTGAAGCTTTCTTT. As protein: CASSLTENTEAFF.

Ten or more counts support this clonotype. The chain has TRBV7-9 and TRBJ1-2, with D perhaps matching TRBD1 (6 bases). Germline CDR1 and CDR2: SEHNR and FQNEAQ (reference sequence). This CDR3 has 13 residues. Trimming shortened V by 4 bases and J by 8 bases, and 14 bases separated the two germline ends. DNA for the CDR3: TGTGCCAGCAGCTCGACAGGCCTTGGAGGCTACACCTTC. It is translated as CASSSTGLGGYTF.

This clonotype has at least ten counts. The chain recombines TRBV5-1 with TRBJ2-2; D is unclear. The CDR3 has 16 amino acids. Germline V lookup: CDR1 SGHRS, CDR2 YFSETQ. Deletions cut 0 bases from V and 0 bases from J, with 9 bases between. CDR3 residues: CASSLVASPNTGELFF. CDR3 nucleotide sequence: TGCGCCAGCAGCTTGGTTGCAAGCCCGAACACCGGGGAGCTGTTTTTT.

This clonotype has ten or more counts. The chain has TRBV2 and TRBJ2-2; D perhaps matches TRBD1 (5 bases). The germline CDR1 and CDR2 sequences are SNHLY and FYNNEI. Trimming cost V 7 bases and J 1 base, with 19 bases left between them. The CDR3 sequence is 17 residues long. CDR3: CASTASAQGRNTGELFF. Written as DNA, the CDR3 is TGTGCCAGCACCGCCTCCGCTCAGGGAAGGAACACCGGGGAGCTGTTTTTT. Full variable domain (remainder filled in from reference TRBV2 and TRBJ2-2): EPEVTQTPSHQVTQMGQEVILRCVPISNHLYFYWYRQILGQKVEFLVSFYNNEISEKSEIFDDQFSVERPDGSNFTLKIRSTKLEDSAMYFCASTASAQGRNTGELFFGEGSRLTVL.

In this sample, this clonotype turned up many times. This chain links TRBV29-1 with TRBJ2-2, with D perhaps matching TRBD1 or TRBD2 (5 bases each). V lost 7 bases and J lost 5, with 14 bases in between. The germline V gene encodes CDR1 SQVTM and CDR2 ANQGSEA. This CDR3 region has 13 residues. Here the CDR3 DNA reads TGCAGCGCCTCGAGAGGGGCTACCGGGGAGCTGTTTTTT. It yields the protein CSASRGATGELFF.

There are many counts of this clonotype. V and J are TRBV11-2 and TRBJ2-3; weak D call: TRBD2 (5 bases). The V end lost 4 bases, the J end lost 4 bases, and 12 bases lay between the germline ends. The CDR3 contains 14 residues. CDR1 is SGHAT and CDR2 is FQNNGV in the germline V gene. CDR3 loop: CASSSPADADTQYF. The DNA of the CDR3 is TGTGCCAGCAGCTCCCCAGCGGACGCAGATACGCAGTATTTT.

This clonotype has at least ten counts. The chain is built from TRBV12-3 or TRBV12-4 and TRBJ2-1, with 10 bases aligning to TRBD1. V lost 7 bases, J lost 4 bases, and 13 bases stayed unmatched. There are 17 residues in the CDR3. CDR3 nucleotides: TGTGCCAGCATTTCCTCCTCCTCGGGACAGGGGTACAATGAGCAGTTCTTC. Its protein product is CASISSSSGQGYNEQFF.

V gene TRBV20-1 combines with J gene TRBJ2-1; D ambiguous. Germline V gene sequence: CDR1 DFQATT, CDR2 SNEGSKA (reference sequence). Deletions cut 2 bases from V and 6 bases from J, with 8 bases between. The CDR3 runs to 12 residues. The CDR3 DNA reads TGCAGTGCTAGAAGTGGATGCAATGAGCAGTTCTTC. Its protein is CSARSGCNEQFF.

V is TRBV11-2 and J is TRBJ2-3; 10 bases fit TRBD1. Germline V gene lookup returns CDR1 SGHAT and CDR2 FQNNGV. J gave up 3 bases and V 8 bases, and 14 bases lay outside the gene matches. The CDR3 covers 17 residues. The CDR3 DNA is TGTGCCAGCCGACGGACAGGGGGAAACTCAGAAACAGATACGCAGTATTTT. Protein product: CASRRTGGNSETDTQYF.

This clonotype was found many times. This chain joins TRBV10-3 and TRBJ2-7; 7 bases map to TRBD1. Germline CDR1 ENHRY, CDR2 SYGVKD. Trimming took 4 bases from V and 5 from J; bases not matched to a gene: 14. This CDR3 has 16 amino acids. CDR3 sequence: CAISVQPGQMGDEQYF. The CDR3, as DNA: TGTGCCATCAGTGTACAACCGGGACAGATGGGGGACGAGCAGTACTTC.

This clonotype has only one observation. Lacking the conserved final phenylalanine or tryptophan, this CDR3 likely reflects a read error. The chain uses TRBV11-2 and TRBJ2-2; D gene unclear. The V gene's germline CDR1 is SGHAT and CDR2 FQNNGV. CDR3 size: 11 residues. The CDR3 reads CAGSLGGELFL. For the CDR3, the DNA is TGTGCCGGCAGTCTGGGGGGGGAGCTGTTTTTG.

This clonotype was observed many times. The chain uses TRBV20-1 and TRBJ1-2; D perhaps matches TRBD1 (5 bases). V lost 1 base and J lost 1, with 19 bases in between. The germline CDR1 and CDR2 sequences are DFQATT and SNEGSKA (reference sequence). CDR3 length: 17 residues. CDR3 in amino acids: CSARAPLRDLFNYGYTF. The CDR3 DNA follows: TGCAGTGCTAGAGCCCCACTCCGGGACCTCTTTAACTATGGCTACACCTTC.

This clonotype showed up many times. The chain couples TRBV28 to TRBJ2-6; TRBD1 is a possible D gene (6 bases). The germline V and J ends were trimmed by 6 bases and 0 bases, with 12 bases remaining between them. The CDR3 covers 16 residues. Germline CDR1 is MDHEN and CDR2 is SYDVKM. CDR3: CASSPGHYSGANVLTF. The CDR3, as DNA: TGTGCCAGCAGCCCGGGACACTACTCTGGGGCCAACGTCCTGACTTTC.